Following are 5 T cell receptor beta chains from one sample sequenced in a study of T cell changes during pregnancy in multiple sclerosis. TCRdb's copy holds only in-frame clones and misses some; the assay was immunoSEQ multiplex PCR. The data show tens of thousands of clones, approximately 91% seen once. The sequenced sample was peripheral blood, obtained in the first trimester of pregnancy. The receptors come from a female donor with multiple sclerosis, enrolled in a pregnancy study.

The chain uses TRBV5-1 and TRBJ2-7, with TRBD1 matching 7 bases. CDR3 length equals 15 residues. Germline V lookup: CDR1 SGHRS, CDR2 YFSETQ. Trimming cost V 5 bases and J 3 bases; bases outside gene matches: 11. CDR3: CASSSAGTAFYEQYF. CDR3 nucleotide sequence: TGCGCCAGCAGTTCGGCCGGGACAGCCTTCTACGAGCAGTACTTC.

V is TRBV27 and J is TRBJ2-7; 11 bases match TRBD2. This CDR3 is built from 13 residues. Per the germline V gene, CDR1 is MNHEY and CDR2 is SMNVEV (reference sequence). Losses at the gene ends were 2 bases for V and 10 bases for J; bases not matched to a gene: 4. The CDR3 bases are TGTGCCAGCAGTTTAATAGCGGGAGGGCCACAGTACTTC. It specifies CASSLIAGGPQYF.

The CDR3 is CASSALVAGVAGELFF. Here the CDR3 DNA reads TGTGCCAGCAGCGCTCTCGTAGCGGGAGTCGCCGGGGAGCTGTTTTTT. The chain recombines TRBV7-9 with TRBJ2-2; 9 positions agree with TRBD2. This CDR3 has 16 amino acids. Germline V CDR1 and CDR2: SEHNR, FQNEAQ (reference sequence). V trimming: 5 bases; J trimming: 6 bases; junction bases outside the gene matches: 10.

This chain links TRBV30 with TRBJ2-1; a weak D match, TRBD2 (6 bases). The germline CDR1 and CDR2 sequences are GTSNPN and SVGIG (reference sequence). This CDR3 has 18 amino acids. With 3 bases removed from V and 5 bases from J, the gap between germline ends came to 26 bases. The chain's CDR3 is CAWRSHHVLGGKDNEQFF. The CDR3 DNA follows: TGTGCCTGGAGGTCTCACCACGTCCTGGGCGGGAAAGACAATGAGCAGTTCTTC.

The J gene is TRBJ1-2, the V gene TRBV7-9; D is unresolved. Germline lookup yields CDR1 SEHNR and CDR2 FQNEAQ (reference sequence). The CDR3 has 12 residues. Trimming pared 7 bases from V and 4 bases from J, leaving 10 bases between. CDR3 coding DNA: TGTGCCAGCACCGGTACCCTCTATGGCTACACCTTC. As protein: CASTGTLYGYTF.